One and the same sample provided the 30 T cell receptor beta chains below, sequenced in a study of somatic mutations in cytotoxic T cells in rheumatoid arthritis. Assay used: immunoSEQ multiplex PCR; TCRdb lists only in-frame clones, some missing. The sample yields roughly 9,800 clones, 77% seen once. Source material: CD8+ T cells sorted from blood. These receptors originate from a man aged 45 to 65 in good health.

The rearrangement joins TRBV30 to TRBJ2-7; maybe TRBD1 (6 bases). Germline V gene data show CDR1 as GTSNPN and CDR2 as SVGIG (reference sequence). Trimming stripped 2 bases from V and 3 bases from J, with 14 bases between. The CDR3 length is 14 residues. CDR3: CAWSWGRGDYEQYF. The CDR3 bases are TGTGCCTGGAGTTGGGGCAGGGGCGACTACGAGCAGTACTTC.

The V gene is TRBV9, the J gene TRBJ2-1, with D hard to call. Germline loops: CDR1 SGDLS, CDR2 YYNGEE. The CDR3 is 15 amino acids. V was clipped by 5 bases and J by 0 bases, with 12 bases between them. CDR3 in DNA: TGTGCCAGCAGTTCCTCTGGAGACTCCTACAATGAGCAGTTCTTC. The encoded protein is CASSSSGDSYNEQFF.

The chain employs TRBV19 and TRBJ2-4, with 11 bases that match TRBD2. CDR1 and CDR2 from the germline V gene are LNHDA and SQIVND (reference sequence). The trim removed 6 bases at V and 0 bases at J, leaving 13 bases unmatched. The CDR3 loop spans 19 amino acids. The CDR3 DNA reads TGTGCCAGTAGCAAAACTAGCGGGGGCCTTGTCTTAGCCAAAAACATTCAGTACTTC. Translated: CASSKTSGGLVLAKNIQYF.

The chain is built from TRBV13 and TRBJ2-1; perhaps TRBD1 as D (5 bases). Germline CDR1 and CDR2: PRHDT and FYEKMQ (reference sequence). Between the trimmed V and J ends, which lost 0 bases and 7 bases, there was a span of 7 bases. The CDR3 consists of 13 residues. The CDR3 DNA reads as TGTGCCAGCAGCTTAGGAGGGGTTAATGAGCAGTTCTTC. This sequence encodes CASSLGGVNEQFF.

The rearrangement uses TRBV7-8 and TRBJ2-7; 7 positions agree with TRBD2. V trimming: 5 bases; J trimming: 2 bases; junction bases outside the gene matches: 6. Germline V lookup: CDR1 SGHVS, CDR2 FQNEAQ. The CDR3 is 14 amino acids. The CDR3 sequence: CASSLASGAYEQYF. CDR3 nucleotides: TGTGCCAGCAGCCTGGCTAGCGGAGCCTACGAGCAGTACTTC.

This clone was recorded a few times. CDR3 amino acids: CAWTPGESGIPQHF. In DNA, the CDR3 is TGTGCCTGGACGCCAGGCGAATCTGGAATCCCCCAGCATTTT. J is TRBJ1-5 and V is TRBV30, with D uncertain. The ends were cut back, 4 bases at V and 10 bases at J, with 20 bases in the middle. The CDR3 consists of 14 residues. Germline CDR1 GTSNPN, CDR2 SVGIG (reference sequence).

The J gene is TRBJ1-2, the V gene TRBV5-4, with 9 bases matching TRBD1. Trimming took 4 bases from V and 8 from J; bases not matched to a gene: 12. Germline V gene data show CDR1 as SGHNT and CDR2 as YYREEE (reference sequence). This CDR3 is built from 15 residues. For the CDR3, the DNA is TGTGCCAGCAGCCCGTTCATACAGGGGGCTCGGGGCTACACCTTC. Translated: CASSPFIQGARGYTF.

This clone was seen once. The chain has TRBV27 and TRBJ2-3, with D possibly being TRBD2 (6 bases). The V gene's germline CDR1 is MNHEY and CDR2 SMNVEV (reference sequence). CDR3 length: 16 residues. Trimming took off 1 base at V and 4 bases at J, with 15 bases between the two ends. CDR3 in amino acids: CASSLFQSSAADTQYF. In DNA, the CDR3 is TGTGCCAGCAGTTTATTCCAATCTAGCGCGGCAGATACGCAGTATTTT.

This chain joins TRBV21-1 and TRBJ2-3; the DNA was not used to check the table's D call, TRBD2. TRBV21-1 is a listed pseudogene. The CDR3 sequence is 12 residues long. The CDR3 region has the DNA TGTGCCAGCCGGAGTCTCACCGATACGCAGTATTTT. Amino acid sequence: CASRSLTDTQYF.

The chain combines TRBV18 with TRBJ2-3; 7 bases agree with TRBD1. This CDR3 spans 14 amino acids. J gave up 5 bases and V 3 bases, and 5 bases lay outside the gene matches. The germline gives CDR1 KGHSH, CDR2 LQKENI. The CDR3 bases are TGTGCCAGCTCACCTAAGGGGGCGATAGATACGCAGTATTTT. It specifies CASSPKGAIDTQYF.

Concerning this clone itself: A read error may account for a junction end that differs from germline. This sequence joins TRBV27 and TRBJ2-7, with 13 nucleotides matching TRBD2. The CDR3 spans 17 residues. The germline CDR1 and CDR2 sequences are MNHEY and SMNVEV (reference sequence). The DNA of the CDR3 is TGTGCCAGCAGTTTCTACCGGACTAGCGGGGGCTCCTACGAGCAGTACTTT. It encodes CASSFYRTSGGSYEQYF.

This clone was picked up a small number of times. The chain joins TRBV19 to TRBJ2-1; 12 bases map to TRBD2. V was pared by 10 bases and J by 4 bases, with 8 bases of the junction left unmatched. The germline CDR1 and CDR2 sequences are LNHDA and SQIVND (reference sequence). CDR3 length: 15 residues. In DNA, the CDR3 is TGTGCCACTGCCAGCCTAGCGGGAGGGTACAATGAGCAGTTCTTC. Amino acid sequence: CATASLAGGYNEQFF.

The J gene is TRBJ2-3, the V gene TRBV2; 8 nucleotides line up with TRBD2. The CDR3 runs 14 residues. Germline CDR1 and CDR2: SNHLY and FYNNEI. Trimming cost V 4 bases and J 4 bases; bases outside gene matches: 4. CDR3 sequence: CASSGGGGSDTQYF. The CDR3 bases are TGTGCCAGCAGTGGTGGCGGGGGGTCAGATACGCAGTATTTT.

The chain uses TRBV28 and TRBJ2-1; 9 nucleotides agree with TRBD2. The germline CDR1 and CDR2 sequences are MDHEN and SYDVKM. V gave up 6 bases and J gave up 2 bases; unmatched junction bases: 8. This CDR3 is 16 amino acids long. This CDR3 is CASSHLAGLAYNEQFF. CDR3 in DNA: TGTGCCAGCAGCCATCTAGCGGGACTAGCCTACAATGAGCAGTTCTTC.

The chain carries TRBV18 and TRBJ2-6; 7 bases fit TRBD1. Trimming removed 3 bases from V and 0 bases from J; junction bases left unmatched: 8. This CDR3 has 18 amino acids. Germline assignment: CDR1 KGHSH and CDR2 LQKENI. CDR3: CASSPLGRGSSGANVLTF. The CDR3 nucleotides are TGTGCCAGCTCACCCCTGGGCAGGGGGAGCTCTGGGGCCAACGTCCTGACTTTC.

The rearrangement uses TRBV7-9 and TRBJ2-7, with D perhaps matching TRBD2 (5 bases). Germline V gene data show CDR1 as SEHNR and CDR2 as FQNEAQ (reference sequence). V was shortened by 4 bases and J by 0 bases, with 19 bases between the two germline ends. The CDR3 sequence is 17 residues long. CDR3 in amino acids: CASSSTWTHAPSYEQYF. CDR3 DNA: TGTGCCAGCAGCTCGACCTGGACTCATGCCCCCTCCTACGAGCAGTACTTC.

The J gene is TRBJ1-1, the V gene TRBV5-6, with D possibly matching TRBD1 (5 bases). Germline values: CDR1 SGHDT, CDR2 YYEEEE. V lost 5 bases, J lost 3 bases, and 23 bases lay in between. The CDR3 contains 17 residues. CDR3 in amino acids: CASRPVGRFGAHTEAFF. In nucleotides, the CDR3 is TGTGCCAGCAGGCCTGTGGGAAGGTTTGGGGCCCACACTGAAGCTTTCTTT.

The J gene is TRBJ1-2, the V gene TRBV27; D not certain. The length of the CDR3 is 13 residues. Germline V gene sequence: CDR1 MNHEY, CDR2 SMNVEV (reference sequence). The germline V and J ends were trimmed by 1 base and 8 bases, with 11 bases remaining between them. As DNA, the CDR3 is TGTGCCAGCAGTTTATTCGGGGATCCGGGCTACACCTTC. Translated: CASSLFGDPGYTF.

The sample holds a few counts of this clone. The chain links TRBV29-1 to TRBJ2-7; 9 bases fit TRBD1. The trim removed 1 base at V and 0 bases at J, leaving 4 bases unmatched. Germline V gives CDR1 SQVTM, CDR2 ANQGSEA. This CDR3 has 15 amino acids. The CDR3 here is CSVEVDRGLSYEQYF. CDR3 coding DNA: TGCAGCGTTGAAGTGGACAGGGGACTCTCCTACGAGCAGTACTTC.

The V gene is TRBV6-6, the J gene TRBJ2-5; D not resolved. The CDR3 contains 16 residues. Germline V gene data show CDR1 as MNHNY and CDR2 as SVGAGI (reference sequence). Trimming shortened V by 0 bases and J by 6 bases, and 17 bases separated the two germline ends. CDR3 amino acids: CASSYSTIVNTKTQYF. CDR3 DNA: TGTGCCAGCAGTTACTCGACAATTGTTAACACCAAGACCCAGTACTTC.

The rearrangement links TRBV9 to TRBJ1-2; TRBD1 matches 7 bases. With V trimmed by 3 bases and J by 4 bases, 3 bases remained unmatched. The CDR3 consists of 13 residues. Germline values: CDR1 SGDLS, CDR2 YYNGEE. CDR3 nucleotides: TGTGCCAGCAGCGAATGGGACAGCTATGGCTACACCTTC. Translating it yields CASSEWDSYGYTF.

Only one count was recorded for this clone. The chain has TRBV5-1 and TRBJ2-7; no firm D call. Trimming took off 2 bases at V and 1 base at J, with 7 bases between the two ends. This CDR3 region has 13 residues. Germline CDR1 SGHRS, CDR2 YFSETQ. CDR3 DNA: TGCGCCAGCAGCTTACCAGCGTCCTACGAGCAGTACTTC. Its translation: CASSLPASYEQYF.

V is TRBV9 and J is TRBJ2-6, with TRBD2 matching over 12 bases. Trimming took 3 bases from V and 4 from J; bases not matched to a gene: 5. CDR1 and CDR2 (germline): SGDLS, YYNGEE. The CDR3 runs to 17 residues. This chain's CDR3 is CASSGLAGEAGANVLTF. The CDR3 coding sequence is TGTGCCAGCAGCGGACTAGCGGGAGAGGCGGGGGCCAACGTCCTGACTTTC.

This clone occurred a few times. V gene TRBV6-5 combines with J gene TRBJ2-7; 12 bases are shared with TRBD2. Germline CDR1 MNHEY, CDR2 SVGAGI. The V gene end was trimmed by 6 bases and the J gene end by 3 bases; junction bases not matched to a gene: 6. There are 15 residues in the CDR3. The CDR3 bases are TGTGCCAGCAGATATCTAGCGGGGGGGGGCTACGAGCAGTACTTC. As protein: CASRYLAGGGYEQYF.

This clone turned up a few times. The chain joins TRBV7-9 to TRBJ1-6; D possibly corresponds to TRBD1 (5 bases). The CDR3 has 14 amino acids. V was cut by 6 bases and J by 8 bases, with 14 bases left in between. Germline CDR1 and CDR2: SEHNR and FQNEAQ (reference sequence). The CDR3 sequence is CASRPDSADSPLHF. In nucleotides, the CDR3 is TGTGCCAGCAGACCCGACAGTGCGGATTCACCCCTCCACTTT.

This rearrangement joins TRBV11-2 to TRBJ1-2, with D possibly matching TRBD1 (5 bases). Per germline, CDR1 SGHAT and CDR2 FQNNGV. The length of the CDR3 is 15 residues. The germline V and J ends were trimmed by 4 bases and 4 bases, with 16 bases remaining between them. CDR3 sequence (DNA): TGTGCCAGCAGCTCGTACTTGGGGGAGGGCTATGGCTACACCTTC. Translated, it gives CASSSYLGEGYGYTF. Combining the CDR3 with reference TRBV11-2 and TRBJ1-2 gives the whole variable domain EAGVAQSPRYKIIEKRQSVAFWCNPISGHATLYWYQQILGQGPKLLIQFQNNGVVDDSQLPKDRFSAERLKGVDSTLKIQPAKLEDSAVYLCASSSYLGEGYGYTFGSGTRLTVV.

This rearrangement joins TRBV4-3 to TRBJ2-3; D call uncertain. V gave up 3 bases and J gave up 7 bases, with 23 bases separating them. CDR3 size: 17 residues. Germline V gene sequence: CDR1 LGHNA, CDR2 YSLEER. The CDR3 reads CASSQRASRDGANTQYF. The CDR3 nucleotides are TGCGCCAGCAGCCAGAGAGCTAGTCGTGATGGTGCAAATACGCAGTATTTT.

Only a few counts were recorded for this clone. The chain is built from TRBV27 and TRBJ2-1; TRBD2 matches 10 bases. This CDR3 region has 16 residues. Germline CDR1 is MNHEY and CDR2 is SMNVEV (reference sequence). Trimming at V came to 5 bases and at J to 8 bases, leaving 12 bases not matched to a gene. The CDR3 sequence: CASSRLTGLAVDEQFF. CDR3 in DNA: TGTGCCAGCAGTCGACTTACCGGACTAGCGGTGGATGAGCAGTTCTTC.

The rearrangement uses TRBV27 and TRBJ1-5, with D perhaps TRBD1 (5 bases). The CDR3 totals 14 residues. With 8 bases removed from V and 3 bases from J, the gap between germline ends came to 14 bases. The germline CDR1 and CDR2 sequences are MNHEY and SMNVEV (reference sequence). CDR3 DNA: TGTGCCAGCGGGGCGGGGATGAACAATCAGCCCCAGCATTTT. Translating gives CASGAGMNNQPQHF.

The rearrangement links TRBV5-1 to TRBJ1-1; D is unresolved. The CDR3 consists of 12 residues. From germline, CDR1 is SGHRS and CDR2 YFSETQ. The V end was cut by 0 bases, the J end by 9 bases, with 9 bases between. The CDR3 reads CASSLAGAQAFF. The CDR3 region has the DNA TGCGCCAGCAGCTTGGCGGGAGCCCAAGCTTTCTTT.